Listed below are T cell receptor beta chains from one sample, sequenced in a study of T cells in Graves' hyperthyroidism and ophthalmopathy. TCRdb re-derived calls from the multiplex PCR reads in MiXCR, one entry per CDR3 protein. Here the sample spans around 430,000 distinct CDR3 sequences, about 15% being singletons. Sequencing used blood. These receptors were obtained from a woman aged 25 to 39 with Graves' hyperthyroidism. Each CDR3 is given with its conserved first and last residue. The order of the fields is D gene, clone size, CDR3 length, J gene, V gene, CDR3 DNA, CDR3 protein. The D gene is left open where the match is weak. The size of a clone is reported for some rows only, either as once, few or many, or as a class for expanded clones.

. many 13 TRBJ2-5 TRBV6-1 TGTGCCAGCAGCTCCCTCCCTCCGGAGACCCAGTACTTC CASSSLPPETQYF
TRBD1 few 15 TRBJ2-1 TRBV9 TGTGCCAGCACCCCGGGACAGGGGAATTACAATGAGCAGTTCTTC CASTPGQGNYNEQFF
TRBD1 . 14 TRBJ1-3 TRBV18 TGTGCCAGCTCACCATGGGACAGGGAGGACACCATATATTTT CASSPWDREDTIYF
TRBD2 many 17 TRBJ2-3 TRBV11-1 TGTGCCAGCAGCTCTAGCGGGAACCTCCTCTTCACAGATACGCAGTATTTT CASSSSGNLLFTDTQYF
. few 16 TRBJ1-5 TRBV25-1 TGTGCCAGCAGTGAAGGTAGGGGTGTAGGAAATCAGCCCCAGCATTTT CASSEGRGVGNQPQHF
. many 14 TRBJ2-7 TRBV18 TGTGCCAGCTCACCCGGGGCCTCTCCTAACGAGCAGTACTTC CASSPGASPNEQYF
. few 14 TRBJ1-2 TRBV6-1 TGTGCCAGCAGGTACCCGGGGGGCTCGTATGGCTACACCTTC CASRYPGGSYGYTF
. few 13 TRBJ2-7 TRBV3-1 TGTGCCAGCAGCCAAAGAGGCGTCGTCGAGCAGTACTTC CASSQRGVVEQYF
. many 14 TRBJ1-5 TRBV5-5 TGTGCCAGCAGCGACAGGCCCAGCAATCAGCCCCAGCATTTT CASSDRPSNQPQHF
TRBD1 few 15 TRBJ2-1 TRBV7-9 TGTGCCAGCAGCGACCAAGGGGGCCCCAAACGACGGGAGTTCTTC CASSDQGGPKRREFF
. . 11 TRBJ2-7 TRBV6-2/TRBV6-3 TGTGCCAGCACTCGGTCCTACGAGCAGTACTTC CASTRSYEQYF
. . 14 TRBJ1-6 TRBV20-1 TGCAGTGCTAGAATGGGCCAGTTTAATTCACCCCTCCACTTT CSARMGQFNSPLHF
TRBD1 once 14 TRBJ1-2 TRBV6-1 TGTGCCAGCAGTGCTACAGGGGGCCCCTATGGCTACACCTTC CASSATGGPYGYTF
TRBD2 . 16 TRBJ2-4 TRBV27 TGTGCCAGCAGTTGGGGGGGAGGTGCCACCAAAAACATTCAGTACTTC CASSWGGGATKNIQYF
TRBD1 . 11 TRBJ1-1 TRBV9 TGTGCCAGCAGCGGACAGGGTGAAGCTTTCTTT CASSGQGEAFF
TRBD2 many 14 TRBJ2-1 TRBV12-3/TRBV12-4 TGTGCCAGCAGCCGACATCTCGGGGGGAATGAGCAGTTCTTC CASSRHLGGNEQFF
. few 16 TRBJ1-6 TRBV28 TGTGCCAGCCAAACAATCGGGGGACCAAATAATTCACCCCTCCACTTT CASQTIGGPNNSPLHF
. . 17 TRBJ2-1 TRBV29-1 TGCAGCGTTGAGTCAGGATTTGAGGGGCTGAGGAACAATGAGCAGTTCTTC CSVESGFEGLRNNEQFF
TRBD2 . 16 TRBJ2-3 TRBV5-1 TGCGCCAGCAGCCCGGATCGGGGGGGAAGCACAGATACGCAGTATTTT CASSPDRGGSTDTQYF
. . 13 TRBJ1-5 TRBV6-1 TGTGCCAGCAGTCAGTACGTGGATCAGCCCCAGCATTTT CASSQYVDQPQHF
. many 15 TRBJ1-3 TRBV18 TGTGCCAGCTCACCTCCCGCCCTCTCTGGAAACACCATATATTTT CASSPPALSGNTIYF
. . 15 TRBJ2-7 TRBV11-2 TGTGCCAGCACCATACGGGCGGGACAGTCCTACGAGCAGTACTTC CASTIRAGQSYEQYF
. many 13 TRBJ2-1 TRBV5-1 TGCGCCAGCAGCTTGGTAGTCGAGACAGAGCAGTTCTTC CASSLVVETEQFF
. . 14 TRBJ2-7 TRBV3-1 TGTGCCAGCGGATTTACAGGGCCCTCCTACGAGCAGTACTTC CASGFTGPSYEQYF
TRBD2 few 18 TRBJ2-1 TRBV7-2 TGTGCCAGCAGCTACTCCCCCCCAACTAGCGGGAAGTACAATGAGCAGTTCTTC CASSYSPPTSGKYNEQFF
. many 14 TRBJ1-5 TRBV2 TGTGCCAGCACCGGGGGGAGGGCCCCAGGGCCCCAGCATTTT CASTGGRAPGPQHF
. few 12 TRBJ2-2 TRBV5-8 TGTGCCACCGGCCTGGACACCGGGGAGCTGTTTTTT CATGLDTGELFF
. . 15 TRBJ2-7 TRBV19 TGTGCCAGTAGTACCGGGGGTAAAGGGCGCGACGAGCAGTACTTC CASSTGGKGRDEQYF
. many 14 TRBJ1-2 TRBV28 TGTGCCAGCAGTTTAGGGCAGAGGCCCTATGGCTACACCTTC CASSLGQRPYGYTF
TRBD2 . 15 TRBJ2-7 TRBV20-1 TGCAGTGCTATGGTTAGGCTAGCGGGCCCCTACGAGCAGTACTTC CSAMVRLAGPYEQYF
TRBD2 . 14 TRBJ2-5 TRBV20-1 TGCAGTGCTGATGGGACTAGCGGGAGAGAGACCCAGTACTTC CSADGTSGRETQYF
. many 17 TRBJ2-5 TRBV27 TGTGCCAGCAGTCCTAGCCCTCCTGCTGTTTTTGCCGAGACCCAGTACTTC CASSPSPPAVFAETQYF
TRBD1 many 15 TRBJ2-1 TRBV28 TGTGCCAGCAGTTTCGAGACAGGGACCTACAATGAGCAGTTCTTC CASSFETGTYNEQFF
. . 14 TRBJ2-1 TRBV9 TGTGCCAGCAGCGTAGGTAGTAGCCGTGGGGCCCTGTTCTTC CASSVGSSRGALFF
. . 14 TRBJ1-4 TRBV5-5 TGTGCCAGCAGCCCAGGGAGCTTGGGTGAAAAACTGTCTTTT CASSPGSLGEKLSF
. many 14 TRBJ2-7 TRBV30 TGTGCCTGGGTTTCAACGGACACTCCCTACGAGCAGTACTTC CAWVSTDTPYEQYF
. many 14 TRBJ1-4 TRBV28 TGTGCCAGCAGTGAGGGGATTAATAATGAAAAACTGTTTTTT CASSEGINNEKLFF
TRBD1 . 13 TRBJ1-6 TRBV25-1 TGTGCCAGCAAGGACAGGGGGAGATCACCCCTCCACTTT CASKDRGRSPLHF
TRBD1 . 14 TRBJ2-7 TRBV27 TGTGCCAGCAGAGCCGGGACAGAATCCTACGAGCAGTACTTC CASRAGTESYEQYF
. . 12 TRBJ2-2 TRBV12-5 TGTGCCCTTAGGGAGGAGACCGGGGAGCTGTTTTTT CALREETGELFF
TRBD1 few 13 TRBJ1-5 TRBV12-3/TRBV12-4 TGTGCCAGCAGTTTATCGGGACAGGTTCAGCCGCATTTT CASSLSGQVQPHF
TRBD2 . 13 TRBJ2-7 TRBV20-1 TGCAGTCCGCGGACTAGCGGGAACTACGAGCAGTACTTC CSPRTSGNYEQYF
TRBD1 many 13 TRBJ1-2 TRBV29-1 TGCAGCGTAAACAGGGGGCGCGAGAGTGGCTACACCTTC CSVNRGRESGYTF
TRBD2 many 15 TRBJ2-1 TRBV20-1 TGCAGTGCTAGAGATCGGACTAGCGCCTACAATGAGCAGTTCTTC CSARDRTSAYNEQFF
. many 11 TRBJ2-7 TRBV3-1 TGTGCCAGCAGCAAGACCTACGAGCAGTACTTC CASSKTYEQYF
. many 16 TRBJ2-4 TRBV18 TGTGCCAGCTCATCGGGACAAGAACTAGCCAAAAACATTCAGTACTTC CASSSGQELAKNIQYF
TRBD2 . 17 TRBJ2-2 TRBV20-1 TGCAGTGCTAAAAACATACAACGGGGGGGTAACACCGGGGAGCTGTTTTTT CSAKNIQRGGNTGELFF
. many 12 TRBJ2-3 TRBV7-2 TGTGCCAGCAGCCCACCGGGAAATACGCAGTATTTT CASSPPGNTQYF
. few 14 TRBJ2-7 TRBV28 TGTGCCAGCAGTTTATTGGGGGTCGGCTACGAGCAGTACTTC CASSLLGVGYEQYF
. few 13 TRBJ2-2 TRBV28 TGTGCCAGCAGTTGGACTGGGGTCGGGGAGCTGTTTTTT CASSWTGVGELFF
TRBD2 few 14 TRBJ2-3 TRBV6-1 TGTGCCAGCAGACAGGGGATAGCGGGAGAGACGCAGTATTTT CASRQGIAGETQYF
TRBD2 few 16 TRBJ2-5 TRBV25-1 TGTGCCAGCAGCCCTGGGACTAGCGGACGCCAAGAGACCCAGTACTTC CASSPGTSGRQETQYF
TRBD1 . 16 TRBJ1-4 TRBV19 TGTGCCAGTACCGCACCCTCAGGGGGACTGCGTGAAAAACTGTTTTTT CASTAPSGGLREKLFF
. many 12 TRBJ2-7 TRBV20-1 TGCAGTGCACCCGGCTTTGCCCACGAGCAGTACTTC CSAPGFAHEQYF